This TCR beta chain was obtained from a study of blood T cell repertoires in COVID-19. Everyone who took part was about 18 to 89 years old, and they came from 20 to 25 US areas. Assignments of participants to cohorts depended upon their own reported clinical history. Either two negative PCRs, clearance, or symptom resolution qualified Cohort 3 donors as recovered. Methods used by the authors: Nucleated cell number was recorded as an estimate derived from reference gene primer amplification. Generated by immunoSEQ multiplex PCR, the TCRdb table keeps only in-frame clones and is missing some. Clone size and V and J calls were adopted from that table, with D and trimming inferred from the DNA. The data contain about 160,000 clones, more than 65% of them singletons. This sequence was found in a man in his sixties who had recovered from COVID-19. Sequencing was done on a sample of PBMCs or T cells enriched from blood (not recorded which).

In DNA, the CDR3 is TGCGCCAGCAGTCAAAAGGAGTTAGCAGTGCAGTTCTTC. Translation gives CASSQKELAVQFF. The chain is built from TRBV5-1 and TRBJ2-1; D uncertain. Trimming left V 5 bases short and J 12 bases short, with 18 bases between. Looked up from germline, CDR1 is SGHRS and CDR2 is YFSETQ. The CDR3 length is 13 residues.